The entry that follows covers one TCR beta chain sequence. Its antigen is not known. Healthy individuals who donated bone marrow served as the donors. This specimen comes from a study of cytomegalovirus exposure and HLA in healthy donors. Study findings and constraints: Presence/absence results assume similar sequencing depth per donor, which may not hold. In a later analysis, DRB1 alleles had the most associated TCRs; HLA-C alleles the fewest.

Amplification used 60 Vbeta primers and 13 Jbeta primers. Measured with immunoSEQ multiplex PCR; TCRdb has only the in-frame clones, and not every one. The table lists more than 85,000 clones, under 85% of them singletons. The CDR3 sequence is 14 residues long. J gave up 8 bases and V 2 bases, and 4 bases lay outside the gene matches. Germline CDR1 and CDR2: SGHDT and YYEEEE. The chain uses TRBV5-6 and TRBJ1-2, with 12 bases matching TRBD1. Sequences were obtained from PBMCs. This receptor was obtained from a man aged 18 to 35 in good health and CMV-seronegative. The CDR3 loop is CASSFGTGGRGYTF. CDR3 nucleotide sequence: TGTGCCAGCAGCTTTGGGACAGGGGGCAGGGGCTACACCTTC.